The rows below give T cell receptor beta chains drawn from one sample of a study of cytomegalovirus exposure and HLA in healthy donors. Profiled with immunoSEQ multiplex PCR; TCRdb holds only in-frame clones, not every one. The repertoire holds about 140,000 clones, with about 10% as singletons. Material: PBMCs. Receptor source: a woman aged 40-49 years in good health and CMV-seropositive. Each CDR3 is given with its conserved first and last residue. D genes are given only for firm matches. Where a row states a size, it is once, few, many or the class of an expanded clone; other rows omit it.

D: NA; J: TRBJ2-6; size: NA; V: TRBV19; CDR3: CASSIVQGSGANVLTF; DNA: TGTGCCAGTAGTATAGTTCAGGGCTCTGGGGCCAACGTCCTGACTTTC
D: TRBD1; J: TRBJ2-1; size: NA; V: TRBV9; CDR3: CASSVYPGQDLGEQFF; DNA: TGTGCCAGCAGCGTATATCCGGGACAGGACCTCGGAGAGCAGTTCTTC
D: TRBD1; J: TRBJ1-3; size: once; V: TRBV11-2; CDR3: CASSLAGTVSGNTIYF; DNA: TGTGCCAGCAGCTTAGCCGGGACAGTCTCTGGAAACACCATATATTTT
D: TRBD2; J: TRBJ2-2; size: NA; V: TRBV10-2; CDR3: CASRPSGVYTGELFF; DNA: TGCGCCAGCAGACCTAGCGGGGTATACACCGGGGAGCTGTTTTTT
D: TRBD2; J: TRBJ2-1; size: few; V: TRBV7-9; CDR3: CASSSGLAGLADEQFF; DNA: TGTGCCAGCAGCTCGGGACTAGCGGGGTTGGCTGATGAGCAGTTCTTC
D: TRBD1; J: TRBJ2-5; size: NA; V: TRBV5-6; CDR3: CASSLVGQPGAQYF; DNA: TGTGCCAGCAGCTTGGTGGGACAGCCAGGGGCCCAGTACTTC
D: TRBD1; J: TRBJ1-6; size: NA; V: TRBV5-1; CDR3: CASSRMDPMMTGSNSPLHF; DNA: TGCGCCAGCAGCCGAATGGACCCAATGATGACAGGGAGTAATTCACCCCTCCACTTT
D: TRBD1; J: TRBJ1-4; size: NA; V: TRBV28; CDR3: CATGYWRQGRVEKLFF; DNA: TGTGCCACCGGGTATTGGCGACAGGGGAGAGTTGAAAAACTGTTTTTT
D: TRBD1; J: TRBJ1-2; size: NA; V: TRBV6-4; CDR3: CASSDPGTGDGGYTF; DNA: TGTGCCAGCAGTGACCCCGGGACAGGGGACGGTGGCTACACCTTC
D: TRBD2; J: TRBJ2-1; size: NA; V: TRBV5-1; CDR3: CASSPGTSGATGYNEQFF; DNA: TGCGCCAGCAGCCCTGGGACTAGCGGGGCCACCGGGTACAATGAGCAGTTCTTC
D: NA; J: TRBJ1-1; size: few; V: TRBV7-9; CDR3: CASSLSRGTEAFF; DNA: TGTGCCAGCAGCTTATCAAGGGGCACTGAAGCTTTCTTT
D: NA; J: TRBJ2-3; size: NA; V: TRBV5-1; CDR3: CASSWGSGRTDTQYF; DNA: TGCGCCAGCAGCTGGGGCAGCGGGCGGACAGATACGCAGTATTTT
D: NA; J: TRBJ1-5; size: few; V: TRBV5-1; CDR3: CASSLNGGSNQPQHF; DNA: TGCGCCAGCAGCTTGAACGGAGGAAGTAATCAGCCCCAGCATTTT
D: TRBD2; J: TRBJ2-7; size: NA; V: TRBV5-1; CDR3: CASREPGGNEQYF; DNA: TGCGCCAGCAGAGAACCGGGAGGCAACGAGCAGTACTTC
D: TRBD2; J: TRBJ2-3; size: few; V: TRBV5-4; CDR3: CASSSGGPTDTQYF; DNA: TGTGCCAGCAGCTCGGGGGGGCCCACAGATACGCAGTATTTT
D: TRBD2; J: TRBJ2-2; size: NA; V: TRBV27; CDR3: CASSLTSGGAGELFF; DNA: TGTGCCAGCAGTCTGACTAGCGGGGGGGCCGGGGAGCTGTTTTTT
D: NA; J: TRBJ2-7; size: few; V: TRBV6-1; CDR3: CASRLQGHYEQYF; DNA: TGTGCCAGCAGACTCCAGGGGCACTACGAGCAGTACTTC
D: NA; J: TRBJ1-6; size: many; V: TRBV6-6; CDR3: CASSYSILNSPLHF; DNA: TGTGCCAGCAGTTACTCGATCCTAAATTCACCCCTCCACTTT
D: NA; J: TRBJ1-2; size: NA; V: TRBV5-4; CDR3: CASSLGTGYGANYGYTF; DNA: TGTGCCAGCAGCTTGGGCACAGGGTATGGGGCTAACTATGGCTACACCTTC
D: TRBD1; J: TRBJ2-7; size: NA; V: TRBV18; CDR3: CASSLQGATFDEQYF; DNA: TGTGCCAGCTCACTACAGGGGGCAACCTTCGACGAGCAGTACTTC
D: NA; J: TRBJ1-1; size: few; V: TRBV5-1; CDR3: CASSDLTGTEAFF; DNA: TGCGCCAGCAGCGATCTCACTGGCACTGAAGCTTTCTTT
D: NA; J: TRBJ2-5; size: NA; V: TRBV7-7; CDR3: CASSLWRGETQYF; DNA: TGTGCCAGCAGCTTATGGCGAGGAGAGACCCAGTACTTC
D: TRBD2; J: TRBJ2-1; size: NA; V: TRBV5-4; CDR3: CASSFGLAGVGGRNEQFF; DNA: TGTGCCAGCAGCTTCGGGCTAGCGGGGGTGGGGGGGAGAAATGAGCAGTTCTTC
D: NA; J: TRBJ1-6; size: few; V: TRBV12-5; CDR3: CASGGGSNSPLHF; DNA: TGTGCTAGTGGTGGGGGCTCTAATTCACCCCTCCACTTT
D: NA; J: TRBJ2-5; size: NA; V: TRBV15; CDR3: CATSPRRGGETQYF; DNA: TGTGCCACCAGCCCTCGGAGGGGGGGGGAGACCCAGTACTTC
D: NA; J: TRBJ1-1; size: few; V: TRBV4-3; CDR3: CASRDSRGNTEAFF; DNA: TGCGCCAGCAGAGACTCCAGGGGTAACACTGAAGCTTTCTTT
D: NA; J: TRBJ2-1; size: NA; V: TRBV12-5; CDR3: CASGLTGWNEQFF; DNA: TGTGCTAGTGGTTTAACAGGGTGGAATGAGCAGTTCTTC
D: NA; J: TRBJ2-7; size: NA; V: TRBV6-5; CDR3: CASRKTGSGEQYF; DNA: TGTGCCAGCAGAAAAACAGGGTCAGGCGAGCAGTACTTC
D: NA; J: TRBJ1-6; size: NA; V: TRBV18; CDR3: CASSPGVLNSPLHF; DNA: TGTGCCAGCTCTCCGGGGGTCCTTAATTCACCCCTCCACTTT
D: TRBD1; J: TRBJ1-6; size: NA; V: TRBV6-5; CDR3: CASSYSGTGGPSPLHF; DNA: TGTGCCAGCAGTTACTCTGGAACAGGGGGCCCTTCACCCCTCCACTTT
D: TRBD2; J: TRBJ2-7; size: few; V: TRBV15; CDR3: CATSRGGDGSLYEQYF; DNA: TGTGCCACCAGCCGGGGGGGGGACGGGAGCCTCTACGAGCAGTACTTC
D: NA; J: TRBJ1-4; size: NA; V: TRBV7-2; CDR3: CASSLGQATNEKLFF; DNA: TGTGCCAGCAGCTTGGGTCAGGCAACTAATGAAAAACTGTTTTTT
D: TRBD2; J: TRBJ2-7; size: NA; V: TRBV6-1; CDR3: CASSTGLAENYEQYF; DNA: TGTGCCAGCAGTACTGGACTAGCGGAAAACTACGAGCAGTACTTC
D: NA; J: TRBJ1-1; size: NA; V: TRBV2; CDR3: CASIFRDNNTEAFF; DNA: TGTGCCAGCATTTTCAGGGATAATAACACTGAAGCTTTCTTT
D: NA; J: TRBJ1-5; size: NA; V: TRBV5-1; CDR3: CASSLDGTDQPQHF; DNA: TGCGCCAGCAGCTTGGACGGCACAGATCAGCCCCAGCATTTT
D: NA; J: TRBJ1-4; size: NA; V: TRBV29-1; CDR3: CSVESSANEKLFF; DNA: TGCAGCGTTGAGAGTTCGGCTAATGAAAAACTGTTTTTT
D: TRBD1; J: TRBJ1-1; size: NA; V: TRBV6-4; CDR3: CASSPWQGGTEAFF; DNA: TGTGCCAGCTCCCCGTGGCAGGGGGGCACTGAAGCTTTCTTT
D: TRBD1; J: TRBJ2-7; size: NA; V: TRBV7-9; CDR3: CASSPLLGQGEDEQYF; DNA: TGTGCCAGCAGCCCACTTCTCGGACAGGGTGAGGACGAGCAGTACTTC
D: NA; J: TRBJ2-3; size: NA; V: TRBV6-5; CDR3: CASSYSGRTSTDTQYF; DNA: TGTGCCAGCAGTTACTCGGGCAGAACGAGCACAGATACGCAGTATTTT
D: NA; J: TRBJ1-1; size: few; V: TRBV5-1; CDR3: CASSLVQRATEAFF; DNA: TGCGCCAGCAGCTTGGTTCAGAGGGCCACTGAAGCTTTCTTT
D: NA; J: TRBJ1-1; size: few; V: TRBV7-6; CDR3: CASSLGGQGMNTEAFF; DNA: TGTGCCAGCAGCTTAGGGGGCCAGGGAATGAACACTGAAGCTTTCTTT
D: NA; J: TRBJ2-3; size: NA; V: TRBV4-1; CDR3: CASSQVEGAIDTQYF; DNA: TGCGCCAGCAGCCAAGTGGAGGGGGCCATAGATACGCAGTATTTT
D: NA; J: TRBJ1-1; size: NA; V: TRBV27; CDR3: CASSLSLGLRGEAFF; DNA: TGTGCCAGCAGTTTATCTTTGGGGCTTAGGGGTGAAGCTTTCTTT
D: TRBD1; J: TRBJ1-1; size: NA; V: TRBV5-1; CDR3: CASRKGAGNTEAFF; DNA: TGCGCCAGCAGAAAGGGGGCTGGTAACACTGAAGCTTTCTTT
D: TRBD1; J: TRBJ1-1; size: few; V: TRBV2; CDR3: CASIRDREDTEAFF; DNA: TGTGCCAGCATCCGGGACAGGGAGGACACTGAAGCTTTCTTT
D: NA; J: TRBJ1-5; size: NA; V: TRBV6-1; CDR3: CASSEPGIGQPQHF; DNA: TGTGCCAGCAGTGAACCGGGGATTGGACAGCCCCAGCATTTT
D: TRBD1; J: TRBJ1-5; size: few; V: TRBV19; CDR3: CASSIAGTGGHQPQHF; DNA: TGTGCCAGTAGTATAGCCGGGACAGGGGGCCATCAGCCCCAGCATTTT
D: TRBD2; J: TRBJ2-3; size: few; V: TRBV6-5; CDR3: CASSPGLATDTQYF; DNA: TGTGCCAGCAGTCCCGGACTAGCGACAGATACGCAGTATTTT
D: NA; J: TRBJ1-3; size: few; V: TRBV6-5; CDR3: CASSYRPGGNTIYF; DNA: TGTGCCAGCAGTTACCGGCCCGGGGGAAACACCATATATTTT
D: NA; J: TRBJ2-2; size: few; V: TRBV6-1; CDR3: CASSEYVPGSRTGELFF; DNA: TGTGCCAGCAGTGAATATGTGCCAGGGTCCCGCACCGGGGAGCTGTTTTTT
D: TRBD1; J: TRBJ2-5; size: NA; V: TRBV5-1; CDR3: CASSPGTGVRTQYF; DNA: TGCGCCAGCAGCCCCGGGACAGGGGTAAGGACCCAGTACTTC
D: TRBD1; J: TRBJ1-2; size: NA; V: TRBV19; CDR3: CASSTQGPHGYTF; DNA: TGTGCCAGTAGTACACAGGGGCCCCATGGCTACACCTTC
D: NA; J: TRBJ1-6; size: NA; V: TRBV12-5; CDR3: CASGLELGHSPLHF; DNA: TGTGCTAGTGGTTTGGAATTGGGGCATTCACCCCTCCACTTT
D: TRBD2; J: TRBJ2-7; size: few; V: TRBV6-1; CDR3: CASSGAVRYEQYF; DNA: TGTGCCAGTAGCGGGGCAGTACGCTACGAGCAGTACTTC
D: NA; J: TRBJ2-7; size: NA; V: TRBV18; CDR3: CASSPQGLTSYEQYF; DNA: TGTGCCAGCTCACCACAGGGGTTGACCTCCTACGAGCAGTACTTC
D: NA; J: TRBJ1-5; size: NA; V: TRBV11-2; CDR3: CASAEENQPQHF; DNA: TGTGCCAGCGCGGAGGAGAATCAGCCCCAGCATTTT
D: NA; J: TRBJ1-2; size: NA; V: TRBV6-5; CDR3: CASSSRANYGYTF; DNA: TGTGCCAGCAGTTCCAGGGCTAACTATGGCTACACCTTC
D: NA; J: TRBJ1-2; size: few; V: TRBV29-1; CDR3: CSVADSRAHGGYTF; DNA: TGCAGCGTCGCGGACAGCCGGGCTCATGGGGGCTACACCTTC
D: NA; J: TRBJ2-5; size: NA; V: TRBV7-2; CDR3: CASSLAPGAVRETQYF; DNA: TGTGCCAGCAGCTTAGCGCCGGGAGCCGTCAGGGAGACCCAGTACTTC